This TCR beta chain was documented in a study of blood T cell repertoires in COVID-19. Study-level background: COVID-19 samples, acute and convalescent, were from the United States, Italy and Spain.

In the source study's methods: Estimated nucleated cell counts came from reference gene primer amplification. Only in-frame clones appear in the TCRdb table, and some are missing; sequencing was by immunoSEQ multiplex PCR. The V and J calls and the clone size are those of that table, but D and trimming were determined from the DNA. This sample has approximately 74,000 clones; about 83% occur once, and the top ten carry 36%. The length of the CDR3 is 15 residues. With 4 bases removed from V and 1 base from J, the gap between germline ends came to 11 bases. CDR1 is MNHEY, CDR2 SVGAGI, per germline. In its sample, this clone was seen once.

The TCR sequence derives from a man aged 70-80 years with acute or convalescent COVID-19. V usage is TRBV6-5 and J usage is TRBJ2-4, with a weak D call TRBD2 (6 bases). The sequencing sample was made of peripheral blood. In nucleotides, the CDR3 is TGTGCCAGCAGTTCGGGGAGGCATGCCAAAAACATTCAGTACTTC. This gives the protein CASSSGRHAKNIQYF.